Listed below are T cell receptor beta chains from one sample, sequenced in a study of blood T cell repertoires in COVID-19. Libraries were prepared by immunoSEQ multiplex PCR; TCRdb keeps only in-frame clonotypes and omits some of them. The sample lists approximately 69,000 clones; 73% were seen once. Sequencing input: peripheral blood. The receptors derive from a man between 60 and 75 years old with acute or convalescent COVID-19. CDR3s include the opening cysteine and the closing phenylalanine or tryptophan. D genes are given only for firm matches. Where a row states a size, it is once, few, many or the class of an expanded clone; other rows omit it.

J gene: TRBJ2-3; V gene: TRBV19; clone size: many; D gene: NA; CDR3 DNA: TGTGCCAGTAGTATTGGGGGCTGGGTTCATACGCAGTATTTT; CDR3 protein: CASSIGGWVHTQYF
J gene: TRBJ2-1; V gene: TRBV11-2; clone size: NA; D gene: TRBD2; CDR3 DNA: TGTGCCAGCAGCCCCGGGACTAACAATGAGCAGTTCTTC; CDR3 protein: CASSPGTNNEQFF
J gene: TRBJ1-1; V gene: TRBV11-2; clone size: NA; D gene: NA; CDR3 DNA: TGTGCCAGCTATGATAGCCCGGACACTCAAACTCGCACTGAAGCTTTCTTT; CDR3 protein: CASYDSPDTQTRTEAFF
J gene: TRBJ1-6; V gene: TRBV2; clone size: medium-sized; D gene: NA; CDR3 DNA: TGTGCCAGCAGGGCAGGCAGCTCCTATAATTCACCCCTCCACTTT; CDR3 protein: CASRAGSSYNSPLHF
J gene: TRBJ2-6; V gene: TRBV5-1; clone size: NA; D gene: TRBD2; CDR3 DNA: TGCGCCAGCAGCTGGGGACCCGGGACTAGCGGGCCACTTCCTGGGGCCAACGTCCTGACTTTC; CDR3 protein: CASSWGPGTSGPLPGANVLTF
J gene: TRBJ1-5; V gene: TRBV6-5; clone size: NA; D gene: NA; CDR3 DNA: TGTGCCAGCAGTTACGCGGGGGCACGAAATCAGCCCCAGCATTTT; CDR3 protein: CASSYAGARNQPQHF
J gene: TRBJ1-4; V gene: TRBV27; clone size: NA; D gene: NA; CDR3 DNA: TGTGCCAGCAGTTTCGCGGCCAATAATGAAAAACTGTTTTTT; CDR3 protein: CASSFAANNEKLFF
J gene: TRBJ1-3; V gene: TRBV14; clone size: NA; D gene: NA; CDR3 DNA: TGTGCCAGCAGCCAAGATAAGCGGACGGCAAACACCATATATTTT; CDR3 protein: CASSQDKRTANTIYF
J gene: TRBJ2-4; V gene: TRBV2; clone size: NA; D gene: TRBD1; CDR3 DNA: TGTGCCAGCACTTTCACCTGGACAGGGAAAAACATTCAGTACTTC; CDR3 protein: CASTFTWTGKNIQYF
J gene: TRBJ1-5; V gene: TRBV5-4; clone size: NA; D gene: NA; CDR3 DNA: TGTGCCAGCAGCTCTGAACCGACAGCCGTTAATCAGCCCCAGCATTTT; CDR3 protein: CASSSEPTAVNQPQHF
J gene: TRBJ2-3; V gene: TRBV11-3; clone size: NA; D gene: NA; CDR3 DNA: TGTGCCAGCAGCTTAGGGCTAGGAGGGGCAGATACGCAGTATTTT; CDR3 protein: CASSLGLGGADTQYF
J gene: TRBJ2-3; V gene: TRBV5-1; clone size: many; D gene: TRBD2; CDR3 DNA: TGCGCCAGCAGTCGGGGGGAGGGATTCACAGATACGCAGTATTTT; CDR3 protein: CASSRGEGFTDTQYF
J gene: TRBJ2-2; V gene: TRBV11-3; clone size: many; D gene: NA; CDR3 DNA: TGTGCCAGCAGCTTAGCGGGTAGCGGTAACACCGGGGAGCTGTTTTTT; CDR3 protein: CASSLAGSGNTGELFF
J gene: TRBJ2-1; V gene: TRBV7-2; clone size: NA; D gene: NA; CDR3 DNA: TGTGCCAGCAGCTTAGTCGTTTCAGGGGTGAATGAGCAGTTCTTC; CDR3 protein: CASSLVVSGVNEQFF
J gene: TRBJ2-1; V gene: TRBV10-2; clone size: NA; D gene: TRBD2; CDR3 DNA: TGCGCCAGCAGTGAGTCAAGGACTAGCGGCCCCAATGAGCAGTTCTTC; CDR3 protein: CASSESRTSGPNEQFF
J gene: TRBJ2-1; V gene: TRBV10-3; clone size: NA; D gene: TRBD2; CDR3 DNA: TGTGCCATCAGTGAAGGGGAGACTAGCGGCAATGAGCAGTTCTTC; CDR3 protein: CAISEGETSGNEQFF
J gene: TRBJ2-1; V gene: TRBV11-3; clone size: NA; D gene: NA; CDR3 DNA: TGTGCCAGCAGCAAAAGCGCGAGCTCCTACAATGAGCAGTTCTTC; CDR3 protein: CASSKSASSYNEQFF
J gene: TRBJ2-7; V gene: TRBV3-1/TRBV3-2; clone size: NA; D gene: TRBD1; CDR3 DNA: TGTGCCAGCAGCCAAGACAGGGGGACCTACGAGCAGTACTTC; CDR3 protein: CASSQDRGTYEQYF
J gene: TRBJ2-5; V gene: TRBV27; clone size: NA; D gene: TRBD2; CDR3 DNA: TGTGCCAGCAGTTTAGCGGGAGGGGAGACCCAGTACTTC; CDR3 protein: CASSLAGGETQYF
J gene: TRBJ2-3; V gene: TRBV19; clone size: few; D gene: NA; CDR3 DNA: TGTGCCTCCCCCGGGTCGCGCACAGATACGCAGTATTTT; CDR3 protein: CASPGSRTDTQYF
J gene: TRBJ2-5; V gene: TRBV5-1; clone size: NA; D gene: NA; CDR3 DNA: TGCGCCAGCAGCATCGACCTAGTTCAGACCCAGTACTTC; CDR3 protein: CASSIDLVQTQYF
J gene: TRBJ1-2; V gene: TRBV7-6; clone size: NA; D gene: TRBD1; CDR3 DNA: TGTGCCAGCAGCTCTCACCTGGACAGGGGGAATGGCTACACCTTC; CDR3 protein: CASSSHLDRGNGYTF
J gene: TRBJ2-2; V gene: TRBV3-1/TRBV3-2; clone size: NA; D gene: NA; CDR3 DNA: TGTGCCAGCAGCCAAGATTCGAGGACCGGGGAGCTGTTTTTT; CDR3 protein: CASSQDSRTGELFF
J gene: TRBJ2-5; V gene: TRBV28; clone size: NA; D gene: TRBD1; CDR3 DNA: TGTGCCAGCAGTTCCCCGGGACAGGCCGCGGAGACCCAGTACTTC; CDR3 protein: CASSSPGQAAETQYF
J gene: TRBJ1-5; V gene: TRBV7-2; clone size: NA; D gene: TRBD1; CDR3 DNA: TGTGCCAGCAGCCTCTACAGGGGAGGCAATCAGCCCCAGCATTTT; CDR3 protein: CASSLYRGGNQPQHF
J gene: TRBJ2-7; V gene: TRBV7-9; clone size: NA; D gene: TRBD1; CDR3 DNA: TGTGCCAGCAGCCTGCGGACAGGGGGAGGCGAGCAGTACTTC; CDR3 protein: CASSLRTGGGEQYF
J gene: TRBJ1-1; V gene: TRBV3-1/TRBV3-2; clone size: NA; D gene: NA; CDR3 DNA: TGTGCCAGCAGCCAGTTTGGGGGGAGGAACACTGAAGCTTTCTTT; CDR3 protein: CASSQFGGRNTEAFF
J gene: TRBJ1-1; V gene: TRBV19; clone size: few; D gene: TRBD1; CDR3 DNA: TGTGCCAGTAAAAGGTGGGGACAGGGGAACACTGAAGCTTTCTTT; CDR3 protein: CASKRWGQGNTEAFF
J gene: TRBJ2-1; V gene: TRBV5-1; clone size: once; D gene: TRBD2; CDR3 DNA: TGCGCCAGCAGCTTTAGCACTAGCGGGAGGTCCTACAATGAGCAGTTCTTC; CDR3 protein: CASSFSTSGRSYNEQFF
J gene: TRBJ2-1; V gene: TRBV28; clone size: NA; D gene: NA; CDR3 DNA: TGTGCCAGCAGTCCGCCGGGACAATACAATGAGCAGTTCTTC; CDR3 protein: CASSPPGQYNEQFF
J gene: TRBJ2-2; V gene: TRBV9; clone size: NA; D gene: NA; CDR3 DNA: TGTGCCAGCAGCGTAGGAGGGACCGGGGAGCTGTTTTTT; CDR3 protein: CASSVGGTGELFF
J gene: TRBJ1-5; V gene: TRBV2; clone size: NA; D gene: TRBD1; CDR3 DNA: TGTGCCAGCAGTGGGACAGGCTACTATAGCAATCAGCCCCAGCATTTT; CDR3 protein: CASSGTGYYSNQPQHF
J gene: TRBJ1-5; V gene: TRBV27; clone size: few; D gene: TRBD1; CDR3 DNA: TGTGCCAGCAGGCGCCACAGGGGACGACAGCCCCAGCATTTT; CDR3 protein: CASRRHRGRQPQHF
J gene: TRBJ1-4; V gene: TRBV7-9; clone size: NA; D gene: TRBD1; CDR3 DNA: TGTGCCAGCAGCAAGAGACAGGGGGCGGGTGGTGAAAAACTGTTTTTT; CDR3 protein: CASSKRQGAGGEKLFF
J gene: TRBJ2-1; V gene: TRBV30; clone size: NA; D gene: TRBD2; CDR3 DNA: TGTGCCTGGAGTAAGAGGGAGCGGGAGTACAATGAGCAGTTCTTC; CDR3 protein: CAWSKREREYNEQFF
J gene: TRBJ1-6; V gene: TRBV5-4; clone size: NA; D gene: TRBD1; CDR3 DNA: TGTGCCAGCAGCTTTAGGGACAGTAATTCACCCCTCCACTTT; CDR3 protein: CASSFRDSNSPLHF
J gene: TRBJ2-6; V gene: TRBV19; clone size: NA; D gene: NA; CDR3 DNA: TGTGCCAGTAGGCCTACAGGGTCTGGGGCCAACGTCCTGACTTTC; CDR3 protein: CASRPTGSGANVLTF
J gene: TRBJ1-4; V gene: TRBV3-1/TRBV3-2; clone size: NA; D gene: NA; CDR3 DNA: TGTGCCAGCAGCCAAGAGGCGGGCGAGGGTGAAAAACTGTTTTTT; CDR3 protein: CASSQEAGEGEKLFF
J gene: TRBJ1-5; V gene: TRBV7-2; clone size: few; D gene: TRBD1; CDR3 DNA: TGTGCCAGCAGCTCTCAGGGGGGAAGGAATCAGCCCCAGCATTTT; CDR3 protein: CASSSQGGRNQPQHF
J gene: TRBJ2-5; V gene: TRBV19; clone size: NA; D gene: NA; CDR3 DNA: TGTGCCAGTAGTTCACAGGGACGGGAGACCCAGTACTTC; CDR3 protein: CASSSQGRETQYF
J gene: TRBJ2-1; V gene: TRBV6-5; clone size: once; D gene: NA; CDR3 DNA: TGTGCCAGCAACAGGGTAGGGGGGGATGAGCAGTTCTTC; CDR3 protein: CASNRVGGDEQFF
J gene: TRBJ2-3; V gene: TRBV3-1/TRBV3-2; clone size: NA; D gene: TRBD2; CDR3 DNA: TGTGCCAGCAGCCAAGCCCCTCGCAGTGCGGGAGGAGCAACAGATACGCAGTATTTT; CDR3 protein: CASSQAPRSAGGATDTQYF
J gene: TRBJ2-5; V gene: TRBV7-9; clone size: NA; D gene: NA; CDR3 DNA: TGTGCCAGCAGCCCGGACTGGTCGGAGACCCAGTACTTC; CDR3 protein: CASSPDWSETQYF
J gene: TRBJ2-1; V gene: TRBV5-4; clone size: NA; D gene: TRBD2; CDR3 DNA: TGTGCCAGCAGCCAGGGACTAGCGGGGGCCAATGAGCAGTTCTTC; CDR3 protein: CASSQGLAGANEQFF
J gene: TRBJ2-1; V gene: TRBV4-2; clone size: few; D gene: TRBD1; CDR3 DNA: TGTGCCAGCAGCCAAGAGAACAGGGGGCGCCACAATGAGCAGTTCTTC; CDR3 protein: CASSQENRGRHNEQFF
J gene: TRBJ1-6; V gene: TRBV5-1; clone size: NA; D gene: TRBD1; CDR3 DNA: TGCGCCAGCAGCTTGGGTGGAGGGGGCAGTGGAGATAATTCACCCCTCCACTTT; CDR3 protein: CASSLGGGGSGDNSPLHF
J gene: TRBJ2-5; V gene: TRBV9; clone size: few; D gene: NA; CDR3 DNA: TGTGCCAGCAGCGTAGCCGGGTATGGCACCCAAGAGACCCAGTACTTC; CDR3 protein: CASSVAGYGTQETQYF
J gene: TRBJ2-7; V gene: TRBV6-2/TRBV6-3; clone size: NA; D gene: NA; CDR3 DNA: TGTGCCAGCAGCCGACCCCGATCTAGCGCACGGCTCTCCTACGAGCAGTACTTC; CDR3 protein: CASSRPRSSARLSYEQYF
J gene: TRBJ2-2; V gene: TRBV11-2; clone size: few; D gene: TRBD2; CDR3 DNA: TGTGCCAGCAGCTCGGCTACCGGGACTAACGAGGTCGGGGAGCTGTTTTTT; CDR3 protein: CASSSATGTNEVGELFF
J gene: TRBJ1-5; V gene: TRBV6-5; clone size: NA; D gene: NA; CDR3 DNA: TGTGCCAGCAGACTCAGGGTCTATCAGCCCCAGCATTTT; CDR3 protein: CASRLRVYQPQHF
J gene: TRBJ2-1; V gene: TRBV7-7; clone size: NA; D gene: TRBD2; CDR3 DNA: TGTGCCAGCAGCTTAGGACCGCGGGAGGCATACAATGAGCAGTTCTTC; CDR3 protein: CASSLGPREAYNEQFF
J gene: TRBJ1-1; V gene: TRBV5-1; clone size: NA; D gene: NA; CDR3 DNA: TGCGCCAGCAGCCCGGTGGACGAGAGGAGGACTGAAGCTTTCTTT; CDR3 protein: CASSPVDERRTEAFF
J gene: TRBJ1-2; V gene: TRBV5-4; clone size: NA; D gene: TRBD1; CDR3 DNA: TGTGCCAGCAGCTTGGCCCAGGGACAGGGGGCCGGGGGCTACACCTTC; CDR3 protein: CASSLAQGQGAGGYTF
J gene: TRBJ1-1; V gene: TRBV5-1; clone size: NA; D gene: TRBD1; CDR3 DNA: TGCGCCAGCAGCTTCGAACTACCACAGGGGAACCCTGAAGCTTTCTTT; CDR3 protein: CASSFELPQGNPEAFF
J gene: TRBJ2-1; V gene: TRBV19; clone size: NA; D gene: TRBD2; CDR3 DNA: TGTGCCAGTAGTATTTGGCAGCGGGGGGTATACAATGAGCAGTTCTTC; CDR3 protein: CASSIWQRGVYNEQFF